The entry below describes one T cell receptor (beta chain). The entry originates in a study of blood T cell repertoires in COVID-19. In the study overall: Samples came from the United States, Italy and Spain, spanning acute and convalescent COVID-19. PBMCs, B-cell-depleted T cells, or T cells provided the cDNA or gDNA that made up the material.

Under the authors' procedure: Amplification from reference gene primers served as the basis for estimated nucleated cell counts. Clones were read by immunoSEQ multiplex PCR, and TCRdb kept only the in-frame ones, dropping some. That table is the source of V, J and clone size, and D and trimming were worked out from the DNA. This sample has just under 250,000 clones, with around 88% found just once. CDR1 is MNHEY and CDR2 is SVGEGT in the germline V gene. J gave up 3 bases and V 5 bases, and 7 bases lay outside the gene matches. The CDR3 sequence is 15 residues long. This chain joins TRBV6-2 or TRBV6-3 and TRBJ1-1, with 9 positions matching TRBD1. The sample comprised peripheral blood. This receptor was identified in a woman aged 30 to 39 who had recovered from COVID-19. DNA for the CDR3: TGTGCCAGCAGTCTTCAACAGGGGGCGGACACTGAAGCTTTCTTT. Translating gives CASSLQQGADTEAFF.